Detailed here is one TCR beta chain. The antigen is unknown. It was RNA transcripts that yielded the amplified TCR beta CDR3 regions. During a first-round RT-PCR of the TCR CDR3, the HTBI primer set was used. Each CDR3 protein gets one entry after TCRdb re-called the multiplex PCR reads with MiXCR. The table lists around 580,000 distinct CDR3 sequences, roughly a sixth of them singletons, with more than 15% in the top ten. This sample is drawn from a study of T cells in Graves' hyperthyroidism and ophthalmopathy. Study-level findings and limits: Before onset, by a median of approximately 6.2 months, the model predicted ophthalmopathy.

The receptor was derived from a woman aged 18 to 35 with Graves' hyperthyroidism. The sequenced sample consisted of blood.

The CDR3 nucleotides are TGCAGCGTGGGACAGGGTATGGACACTGAAGCTTTCTTT. It codes for CSVGQGMDTEAFF. The V and J genes are TRBV29-1 and TRBJ1-1; TRBD1 agrees at 9 bases. The V and J ends lost 6 bases and 3 bases, in that order; junction bases with no gene match: 5. The CDR3 loop spans 13 amino acids. In germline, CDR1 is SQVTM, CDR2 ANQGSEA.